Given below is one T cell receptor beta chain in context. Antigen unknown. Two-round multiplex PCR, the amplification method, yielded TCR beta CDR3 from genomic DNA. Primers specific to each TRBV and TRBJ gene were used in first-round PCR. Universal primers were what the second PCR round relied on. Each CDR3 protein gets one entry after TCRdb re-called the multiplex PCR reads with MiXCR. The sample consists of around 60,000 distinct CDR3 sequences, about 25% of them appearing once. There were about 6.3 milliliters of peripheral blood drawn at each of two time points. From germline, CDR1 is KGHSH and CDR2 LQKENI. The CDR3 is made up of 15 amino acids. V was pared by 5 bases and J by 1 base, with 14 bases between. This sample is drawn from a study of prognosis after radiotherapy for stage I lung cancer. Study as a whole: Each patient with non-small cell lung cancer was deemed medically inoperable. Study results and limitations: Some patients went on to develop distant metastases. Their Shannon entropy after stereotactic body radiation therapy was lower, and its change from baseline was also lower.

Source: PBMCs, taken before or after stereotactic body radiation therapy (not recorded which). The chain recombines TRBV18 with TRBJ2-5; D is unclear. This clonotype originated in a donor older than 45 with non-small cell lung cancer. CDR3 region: CASSELVAIQETQYF. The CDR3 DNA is TGTGCCAGCTCAGAACTTGTGGCCATCCAAGAGACCCAGTACTTC.